The source of this T cell receptor beta chain is a study of CD8+CD57+ T cells in acquired aplastic anemia. Previously, flow cytometry had revealed CD8+CD57+ cell expansion in the patients chosen for sequencing. Patients were treatment-naive when blood was sampled. Germline trimming cut 3 bases from V and 5 bases from J; bases unmatched to any gene: 10. The CDR3 extends over 16 amino acids. The V gene's germline CDR1 is LNHDA and CDR2 SQIVND (reference sequence). TCR beta VDJ and CDR3 profiles were obtained from a genomic DNA template. TCRdb used MiXCR to reprocess the reads, holding one entry per CDR3 protein. The sample has around 290,000 distinct CDR3 sequences, roughly 61% seen once.

The sequenced sample was sorted CD4+, CD8+, or CD8+CD57+ T cells (not recorded which) from PBMCs. The gene calls are TRBV19 and TRBJ2-1, with 7 bases identical to TRBD2. This TCR was sampled from a human donor with aplastic anemia. Written as DNA, the CDR3 is TGTGCCAGTAGTATTACCTTCGGGAGGTATGACAATGAGCAGTTCTTC. Amino acids: CASSITFGRYDNEQFF. Complete variable domain (other parts from reference TRBV19 and TRBJ2-1): DGGITQSPKYLFRKEGQNVTLSCEQNLNHDAMYWYRQDPGQGLRLIYYSQIVNDFQKGDIAEGYSVSREKKESFPLTVTSAQKNPTAFYLCASSITFGRYDNEQFFGPGTRLTVL.